The sequence of this T cell receptor beta chain was determined in a study of OX40 agonist ivuxolimab in advanced cancers. Study background: Given to patients was ivuxolimab, an agonistic anti-OX40 (CD134) antibody. There were three patients with partial responses, one having hepatocellular carcinoma and two cutaneous melanoma. Enrollees could have had prior anti-PD-1, anti-PD-L1 or anti-CTLA-4 therapy, which more than 30% had received.

Method: immunoSEQ multiplex PCR; TCRdb's copy keeps in-frame clones and lacks some. The table has some 70,000 clones, 80% to 90% seen once. The V end was cut by 2 bases, the J end by 0 bases, with 10 bases between. The germline CDR1 and CDR2 sequences are SGHRS and YFSETQ. The CDR3 is 15 residues long. This TCR derives from an adult with an advanced solid tumor such as melanoma, head and neck, liver or kidney cancer. The chain links TRBV5-1 to TRBJ2-3; D is perhaps TRBD1 (5 bases). The sample consisted of CD4+ or CD8+ T cells sorted from blood, taken in a trial of the OX40 agonist ivuxolimab. CDR3 DNA: TGCGCCAGCAGCTTCAGGGTCCCTAGCACAGATACGCAGTATTTT. Amino acid sequence: CASSFRVPSTDTQYF.